The 26 T cell receptor beta chains presented below share a single source sample, sequenced in a study of cytomegalovirus exposure and HLA in healthy donors. PCR involved 60 Vbeta and 13 Jbeta primers. The assay was immunoSEQ multiplex PCR, and TCRdb's table has in-frame clones only and misses some. The sample consists of more than 90,000 clones, about three quarters of them appearing once. Material: PBMCs. The receptors shown here come from a human donor in good health.

The chain is built from TRBV11-2 and TRBJ2-3; D is possibly TRBD1 (6 bases). CDR1 is SGHAT and CDR2 is FQNNGV in the germline V gene. The CDR3 consists of 14 residues. Trimming took off 2 bases at V and 6 bases at J, with 12 bases between the two ends. The CDR3 here is CASSLRRGPDTQYF. The CDR3, as DNA: TGTGCCAGCAGCTTACGCAGGGGTCCGGATACGCAGTATTTT.

The CDR3 loop is CASSYGQGTEAFF. CDR3 sequence (DNA): TGTGCCAGCAGTTACGGACAGGGGACTGAAGCTTTCTTT. V gene TRBV6-5 combines with J gene TRBJ1-1, with 9 bases fitting TRBD1. V trimming: 2 bases; J trimming: 5 bases; junction bases outside the gene matches: 0. The CDR3 has 13 amino acids. The germline V gene encodes CDR1 MNHEY and CDR2 SVGAGI.

V is TRBV7-6 and J is TRBJ2-5, with a tentative D call TRBD1 (7 bases). The DNA end is more similar to TRBJ2-7, so the J call may be wrong. The CDR3 runs 13 residues. CDR1 and CDR2 (germline): SGHVS, FNYEAQ. CDR3 in amino acids: CASSLGQGGEQYF. Here the CDR3 DNA reads TGTGCCAGCAGCTTAGGACAGGGAGGCGAGCAGTACTTC.

The V and J genes are TRBV5-1 and TRBJ1-1, with a possible D match to TRBD1 (5 bases). Germline V gene data show CDR1 as SGHRS and CDR2 as YFSETQ. There are 15 residues in the CDR3. V lost 5 bases and J lost 0, with 14 bases in between. The CDR3 reads CASRIGGGVNTEAFF. CDR3 nucleotide sequence: TGCGCCAGCAGAATTGGCGGGGGGGTGAACACTGAAGCTTTCTTT.

The chain has TRBV6-1 and TRBJ1-6; possible D gene TRBD1, 5 bases. V lost 6 bases and J 7 bases, leaving 13 bases between the germline ends. The V gene's germline CDR1 is MNHNS and CDR2 SASEGT. The CDR3 length is 14 residues. The DNA of the CDR3 is TGTGCCAGCAGCCGATGGGGCTTGAATTCACCCCTCCACTTT. It is translated as CASSRWGLNSPLHF.

This clone appeared a few times. V usage is TRBV6-1 and J usage is TRBJ2-7, with TRBD1 matching 9 bases. Germline CDR1 MNHNS, CDR2 SASEGT. J was trimmed by 0 bases and V by 8 bases; bases with no gene match: 5. The CDR3 has 14 amino acids. CDR3 in amino acids: CASALDRGSYEQYF. The CDR3 DNA follows: TGTGCCAGCGCTTTGGACAGGGGCTCCTACGAGCAGTACTTC.

This clone was observed a handful of times. Compared with germline, one end of the junction differs, possibly owing to a read error. The chain combines TRBV7-9 with TRBJ1-4; a weak D match, TRBD1 (6 bases). This CDR3 spans 14 amino acids. Germline CDR1 is SEHNR and CDR2 is FQNEAQ (reference sequence). The chain's CDR3 is CATSLGQSNEKLFF. CDR3 sequence (DNA): TGTGCCACCAGCCTTGGACAGAGTAATGAAAAACTCTTTTTT.

V usage is TRBV5-6 and J usage is TRBJ2-4, with 14 bases matching TRBD2. With 3 bases clipped from V and 11 bases from J, the junction kept 4 bases outside the gene matches. In germline, CDR1 is SGHDT, CDR2 YYEEEE. CDR3 length: 14 amino acids. The CDR3 coding sequence is TGTGCCAGCAGCTCGCGGACTAGCGGGGGGTTTCAGTACTTC. It yields the protein CASSSRTSGGFQYF.

V gene TRBV10-2 combines with J gene TRBJ2-7; D unclear. CDR3 length: 11 amino acids. Trimming cost V 3 bases and J 7 bases, with 7 bases left between them. Germline V CDR1 and CDR2: WSHSY, SAAADI. The CDR3 here is CASSDPLEQYF. CDR3 DNA: TGCGCCAGCAGTGATCCTTTGGAGCAGTACTTC.

The rearrangement joins TRBV7-2 to TRBJ2-3, with D perhaps matching TRBD2 (6 bases). This CDR3 region has 14 residues. Germline CDR1 SGHTA, CDR2 FQGNSA. Trimming stripped 7 bases from V and 2 bases from J, with 13 bases between. The CDR3 bases are TGTGCCAGCAAGCTGGGACTTTACACAGATACGCAGTATTTT. It codes for CASKLGLYTDTQYF.

CDR3 nucleotides: TGTGCCAGCAGCCAGGGACAGGGTCGCACAGATACGCAGTATTTT. This sequence encodes CASSQGQGRTDTQYF. The V call is TRBV5-4, the J call TRBJ2-3, with 9 bases that match TRBD1. CDR3 length equals 15 residues. J lost 1 base, V lost 4 bases, and 4 bases had no gene match. Germline CDR1 reads SGHNT; CDR2 reads YYREEE (reference sequence).

The gene calls are TRBV13 and TRBJ2-3; tentatively, D is TRBD1 (6 bases). Deletions cut 0 bases from V and 0 bases from J, with 7 bases between. Looked up from germline, CDR1 is PRHDT and CDR2 is FYEKMQ (reference sequence). This CDR3 contains 15 residues. As DNA, the CDR3 is TGTGCCAGCAGCTTAGGACAGGGTAGCACAGATACGCAGTATTTT. Its protein product is CASSLGQGSTDTQYF.

This chain connects TRBV2 to TRBJ1-4; no firm D call. Germline V gene sequence: CDR1 SNHLY, CDR2 FYNNEI. The V gene lost 6 bases and the J gene lost 8 bases, with 16 bases spanning the gap. This CDR3 contains 14 residues. For the CDR3, the DNA is TGTGCCAGCAGCCAGACTATCTTTGGGGAAAAACTGTTTTTT. This sequence encodes CASSQTIFGEKLFF.

The chain recombines TRBV9 with TRBJ2-7; tentative D call: TRBD1 (5 bases). CDR1 is SGDLS, CDR2 YYNGEE, per germline. This CDR3 contains 15 residues. Deletions cut 0 bases from V and 1 base from J, with 11 bases between. CDR3 sequence (DNA): TGTGCCAGCAGCGTAGGGTCCCAGGGTTCCTACGAGCAGTACTTC. Encoded protein: CASSVGSQGSYEQYF.

The V call is TRBV5-4, the J call TRBJ1-6; a weak D match, TRBD1 (6 bases). Germline assignment: CDR1 SGHNT and CDR2 YYREEE (reference sequence). Trimming took off 1 base at V and 9 bases at J, with 14 bases between the two ends. This CDR3 contains 15 residues. CDR3 protein: CASSLKTGLGSPLHF. CDR3 DNA sequence: TGTGCCAGCAGCTTGAAAACAGGGTTGGGTTCACCCCTCCACTTT. Supplemented by reference TRBV5-4 and TRBJ1-6, the full variable domain reads ETGVTQSPTHLIKTRGQQVTLRCSSQSGHNTVSWYQQALGQGPQFIFQYYREEENGRGNFPPRFSGLQFPNYSSELNVNALELDDSALYLCASSLKTGLGSPLHFGNGTRLTVT.

The chain combines TRBV5-1 with TRBJ1-1; D is uncertain. The CDR3 sequence is 12 residues long. The V gene lost 0 bases and the J gene lost 6 bases, with 6 bases spanning the gap. CDR1 SGHRS and CDR2 YFSETQ come from the germline V gene. The CDR3 DNA follows: TGCGCCAGCAGCTTGGGAGCTTCTGAAGCTTTCTTT. Translation: CASSLGASEAFF.

The J gene is TRBJ1-5, the V gene TRBV5-5; tentatively, D is TRBD1 (5 bases). CDR3 size: 14 residues. CDR1 and CDR2 (germline): SGHKS, YYEKEE (reference sequence). Trimming removed 1 base from V and 5 bases from J, with 10 bases in between. The CDR3 DNA reads as TGTGCCAGCAGCTTGTGGGGAGGGGATCAGCCCCAGCATTTT. Its translation is CASSLWGGDQPQHF. Looking up the rest from reference TRBV5-5 and TRBJ1-5 gives the full variable domain: DAGVTQSPTHLIKTRGQQVTLRCSPISGHKSVSWYQQVLGQGPQFIFQYYEKEERGRGNFPDRFSARQFPNYSSELNVNALLLGDSALYLCASSLWGGDQPQHFGDGTRLSIL.

The chain links TRBV20-1 to TRBJ2-7; no clear D gene. The CDR3 covers 11 residues. Trimming shortened V by 2 bases and J by 6 bases, and 8 bases separated the two germline ends. CDR1 is DFQATT and CDR2 is SNEGSKA in the germline V gene (reference sequence). The CDR3, as DNA: TGCAGTGCTAGATATTCCCGCGAGCAGTACTTC. This encodes CSARYSREQYF.

J is TRBJ2-1 and V is TRBV5-4; 8 bases are shared with TRBD2. This CDR3 spans 15 amino acids. V trimming: 0 bases; J trimming: 5 bases; junction bases outside the gene matches: 4. The germline V gene encodes CDR1 SGHNT and CDR2 YYREEE (reference sequence). The DNA for the CDR3 is TGTGCCAGCAGCTTGGGTCGGGGGGGAAACAATGAGCAGTTCTTC. Translation: CASSLGRGGNNEQFF.

The chain links TRBV2 to TRBJ1-5; 9 nucleotides agree with TRBD1. Looked up from germline, CDR1 is SNHLY and CDR2 is FYNNEI. The CDR3 consists of 18 residues. The V gene end was trimmed by 6 bases and the J gene end by 2 bases; junction bases not matched to a gene: 14. This CDR3 reads CASSQIKQGALGNQPQHF. DNA for the CDR3: TGTGCCAGCAGCCAAATTAAACAGGGGGCCCTCGGCAATCAGCCCCAGCATTTT. The full variable domain, with the rest looked up from reference TRBV2 and TRBJ1-5, is EPEVTQTPSHQVTQMGQEVILRCVPISNHLYFYWYRQILGQKVEFLVSFYNNEISEKSEIFDDQFSVERPDGSNFTLKIRSTKLEDSAMYFCASSQIKQGALGNQPQHFGDGTRLSIL.

J is TRBJ2-1 and V is TRBV5-1; 7 bases agree with TRBD1. CDR3 length: 14 amino acids. J lost 2 bases, V lost 6 bases, and 5 bases had no gene match. Germline assignment: CDR1 SGHRS and CDR2 YFSETQ. The CDR3 nucleotides are TGCGCCAGCAACCCGGGACAGACCTACAATGAGCAGTTCTTC. Translation gives CASNPGQTYNEQFF.

The rearrangement uses TRBV6-5 and TRBJ1-1; unclear D gene. There are 13 residues in the CDR3. V lost 11 bases to trimming and J lost 5 bases, with 18 bases between them. Germline V gene data show CDR1 as MNHEY and CDR2 as SVGAGI. This chain's CDR3 is CAASRGARTEAFF. CDR3 sequence (DNA): TGTGCCGCCAGCCGGGGTGCTCGGACTGAAGCTTTCTTT.

This clone was found a few times. Here the CDR3 reads CASSYDRGLGYTF. The CDR3 DNA follows: TGTGCCAGCAGTTACGATAGGGGGCTGGGCTACACCTTC. This chain links TRBV6-5 with TRBJ1-2; the match to TRBD1 covers 7 bases. CDR3 length: 13 residues. The J segment lost 8 bases and the V segment lost 2 bases, leaving 5 bases of the junction unmatched. CDR1 and CDR2 (germline): MNHEY, SVGAGI.

The chain uses TRBV6-1 and TRBJ1-1; possibly TRBD1 for D (6 bases). This CDR3 comprises 20 residues. Trimming took off 2 bases at V and 1 base at J, with 26 bases between the two ends. The germline gives CDR1 MNHNS, CDR2 SASEGT. CDR3 nucleotide sequence: TGTGCCAGCAGTGAATCCAATATGGGGGCATTTTGGAAGTGGAACACTGAAGCTTTCTTT. It specifies CASSESNMGAFWKWNTEAFF.

This clone was picked up a small number of times. V usage is TRBV10-3 and J usage is TRBJ1-1; D is ambiguous. This CDR3 spans 18 amino acids. Trimming removed 3 bases at V and 3 bases at J, with 23 bases between. Germline V gene sequence: CDR1 ENHRY, CDR2 SYGVKD. The CDR3 spells CAISDPGSHRQVDTEAFF. The CDR3 bases are TGTGCCATCAGTGACCCGGGGTCCCACCGCCAAGTGGACACTGAAGCTTTCTTT.

The chain couples TRBV5-1 to TRBJ2-1; 9 bases fit TRBD2. CDR1 is SGHRS and CDR2 is YFSETQ in the germline V gene. The CDR3 has 16 amino acids. V trimming: 2 bases; J trimming: 10 bases; junction bases outside the gene matches: 13. As DNA, the CDR3 is TGCGCCAGCAGCTTTGGGCTAGCGGGAATTGACGGGGAGCAGTTCTTC. This sequence encodes CASSFGLAGIDGEQFF.